Given below is one T cell receptor (beta chain) in context. These data belong to a study of T-cell reconstitution after alpha-beta-depleted transplantation in children. Germline trimming cut 10 bases from V and 4 bases from J; bases unmatched to any gene: 8. The CDR3 has 13 residues. Molecular barcoding with unique molecular identifiers was used for the TCRbeta library. TCRdb independently ran MiXCR on the PCR reads; one entry per CDR3 protein. This table holds about 830,000 distinct CDR3 sequences, about 16% found once. The sequence derives from a male patient between 10 and 17 years old who had a stem cell transplant for acute lymphoblastic leukemia, so the T cells may come from the graft donor. The chain is built from TRBV12-3 or TRBV12-4 and TRBJ1-2, with TRBD1 matching 8 bases. The material was PBMCs, mostly from graft donor cells, obtained 360 days after TCRalphabeta/CD19-depleted stem cell transplant. The chain's CDR3 is CAIRAGGAYGYTF. CDR3 sequence (DNA): TGTGCCATCCGAGCAGGGGGCGCCTATGGCTACACCTTC.